The 3 T cell receptor beta chains reported below all come from one sample, sequenced in a study of control samples from healthy donors and cancer patients. Some clones are missing from TCRdb's copy, which holds only in-frame ones; the method was immunoSEQ multiplex PCR. Seen here are some 160,000 clones, roughly 90% observed once, and the top ten hold roughly 0.64%. Sequenced: blood. The receptors were sampled from a woman between 25 and 40 years old in good health.

The genes are TRBV28 and TRBJ2-1; 8 nucleotides match TRBD2. The germline gives CDR1 MDHEN, CDR2 SYDVKM. The V gene end was trimmed by 2 bases and the J gene end by 7 bases; junction bases not matched to a gene: 4. The CDR3 extends over 14 amino acids. The CDR3 bases are TGTGCCAGCAGTTTAGGGACTAGGACGAATGAGCAGTTCTTC. Its protein is CASSLGTRTNEQFF.

This chain uses TRBV12-3 or TRBV12-4 with TRBJ1-1; no definite D call. Trimming removed 3 bases from V and 8 bases from J, with 4 bases in between. CDR3 length: 10 residues. DNA of the CDR3: TGTGCCAGCAGTTTCCCGGAAGCTTTCTTT. Amino acid sequence: CASSFPEAFF.

This clone occurred once. This chain connects TRBV9 to TRBJ2-7; 10 bases match TRBD1. The V and J ends lost 3 bases and 1 base, in that order; junction bases with no gene match: 1. The germline CDR1 and CDR2 sequences are SGDLS and YYNGEE. The CDR3 totals 14 residues. This CDR3 is CASSGQGASYEQYF. DNA for the CDR3: TGTGCCAGCAGCGGACAGGGGGCGTCCTACGAGCAGTACTTC.